This entry lists 18 T cell receptor beta chains sequenced from one sample in a study of blood T cell repertoires in COVID-19. Profiled with immunoSEQ multiplex PCR; TCRdb holds only in-frame clones, not every one. The table shows some 140,000 clones, with about 76% occurring only once. The material sequenced was peripheral blood. Receptors were obtained from an elderly man with acute or convalescent COVID-19.

The chain uses TRBV12-3 or TRBV12-4 and TRBJ2-7; a weak D match, TRBD1 (5 bases). The CDR3 is 13 amino acids. V shed 6 bases and J shed 4 bases, with 13 bases lying between them. CDR3 coding DNA: TGTGCCAGCAGCCTTCAGGGTACGTACGAGCAGTACTTC. Translated, it gives CASSLQGTYEQYF.

The chain carries TRBV4-2 and TRBJ2-1; TRBD2 matches at 8 bases. The ends lost 6 bases at V and 0 bases at J; junction bases unmatched: 7. CDR1 and CDR2 (germline): LGHNA, YNFKEQ. The CDR3 extends over 16 amino acids. The CDR3 sequence: CASRPTSGRSYNEQFF. The CDR3 nucleotides read TGTGCCAGCAGACCTACTAGCGGACGCTCCTACAATGAGCAGTTCTTC.

The chain combines TRBV3-1 (or the pseudogene TRBV3-2) with TRBJ2-7; 7 bases align to TRBD2. Looked up from germline, CDR1 is LGHDT and CDR2 is YNNKEL (reference sequence). V was clipped by 4 bases and J by 6 bases; unmatched bases: 3. The CDR3 is 12 amino acids. This chain's CDR3 is CASSLGGGEQYF. In DNA form, the CDR3 reads TGTGCCAGCAGCCTGGGGGGGGGCGAGCAGTACTTC.

The gene calls are TRBV30 and TRBJ2-6; 7 bases match TRBD1. With V trimmed by 3 bases and J by 0 bases, 11 bases remained unmatched. The germline CDR1 and CDR2 sequences are GTSNPN and SVGIG (reference sequence). CDR3 size: 18 residues. The DNA for the CDR3 is TGTGCCTGGAGGGGCCCCGGGACAGTGGGCTCTGGGGCCAACGTCCTGACTTTC. Residues: CAWRGPGTVGSGANVLTF.

V gene TRBV10-3 combines with J gene TRBJ2-2; D perhaps matches TRBD1 (6 bases). Trimming removed 9 bases at V and 1 base at J, with 9 bases between. Germline loops: CDR1 ENHRY, CDR2 SYGVKD. The CDR3 runs 13 residues. The CDR3 loop reads CAIKDRNTGELFF. The DNA for the CDR3 is TGTGCCATTAAGGACAGGAACACCGGGGAGCTGTTTTTT.

This clone was seen only a few times. The chain couples TRBV6-5 to TRBJ2-5; the match to TRBD2 covers 8 bases. CDR3 length equals 14 residues. CDR1 and CDR2 from the germline V gene are MNHEY and SVGAGI. The ends lost 4 bases at V and 3 bases at J; junction bases unmatched: 4. The CDR3 protein is CASSFSGSEETQYF. The CDR3 nucleotides read TGTGCCAGCAGTTTCAGCGGGAGCGAAGAGACCCAGTACTTC.

V usage is TRBV6-5 and J usage is TRBJ1-4, with D unresolved. Per germline, CDR1 MNHEY and CDR2 SVGAGI. Trimming removed 8 bases at V and 7 bases at J, with 17 bases between. CDR3 length: 14 residues. The DNA of the CDR3 is TGTGCCAGCCGCCCGGCGGGAGTCGGTGAAAAACTGTTTTTT. As protein: CASRPAGVGEKLFF.

The rearrangement joins TRBV4-2 to TRBJ2-1; possible D gene TRBD2, 6 bases. This CDR3 spans 17 amino acids. Germline V gene lookup returns CDR1 LGHNA and CDR2 YNFKEQ. Trimming removed 1 base from V and 3 bases from J, with 16 bases in between. CDR3 amino acids: CASSQVQGGRFYNEQFF. In nucleotides, the CDR3 is TGTGCCAGCAGCCAAGTCCAGGGAGGTCGTTTCTACAATGAGCAGTTCTTC.

This clone was counted between two and nine times. The chain links TRBV6-5 to TRBJ1-5; no firm D call. V lost 8 bases, J lost 2 bases, and 13 bases lay in between. The CDR3 has 14 residues. Germline V gene data show CDR1 as MNHEY and CDR2 as SVGAGI. CDR3 in amino acids: CASRNGGGNQPQHF. CDR3 bases: TGTGCCAGCCGGAACGGTGGAGGCAATCAGCCCCAGCATTTT.

The V gene is TRBV9, the J gene TRBJ2-7; a possible D gene is TRBD1 (7 bases). The CDR3 sequence is 14 residues long. Trimming stripped 6 bases from V and 0 bases from J, with 13 bases between. In germline, CDR1 is SGDLS, CDR2 YYNGEE. The CDR3 region has the DNA TGTGCCAGCACCAGGGGGGACAGCTCCTACGAGCAGTACTTC. Translation gives CASTRGDSSYEQYF.

The chain has TRBV7-3 and TRBJ2-2, with 8 bases lining up with TRBD2. Unmatched junction bases numbered 4, after V lost 5 bases and J lost 5 bases. The germline V gene encodes CDR1 SGHTA and CDR2 FQGTGA. The CDR3 totals 14 residues. The CDR3 sequence: CASSPGGVTGELFF. The CDR3, as DNA: TGTGCCAGCAGCCCGGGAGGGGTAACCGGGGAGCTGTTTTTT.

The chain links TRBV28 to TRBJ1-2; D unresolved. This CDR3 contains 16 residues. Germline V gene lookup returns CDR1 MDHEN and CDR2 SYDVKM. V shed 5 bases and J shed 0 bases, with 16 bases lying between them. CDR3 loop: CASSPPGSVANYGYTF. DNA of the CDR3: TGTGCCAGCAGTCCTCCAGGATCGGTAGCTAACTATGGCTACACCTTC.

This rearrangement joins TRBV5-1 to TRBJ2-6, with TRBD1 identical over 9 bases. Per germline, CDR1 SGHRS and CDR2 YFSETQ. The CDR3 sequence is 16 residues long. V shed 4 bases and J 0 bases; nucleotides not matched to a gene: 2. CDR3 region: CASSEQGASGANVLTF. Here the CDR3 DNA reads TGCGCCAGCAGCGAACAGGGGGCCTCTGGGGCCAACGTCCTGACTTTC.

A single count supports this clone. The rearrangement uses TRBV6-5 and TRBJ1-2; a possible D gene is TRBD1 (5 bases). Germline-derived CDR1 and CDR2 are MNHEY and SVGAGI. Trimming took off 5 bases at V and 6 bases at J, with 16 bases between the two ends. This CDR3 has 14 amino acids. CDR3 DNA: TGTGCCAGCAGTCCGGACAACCCAAGGGATGGCTACACCTTC. As protein: CASSPDNPRDGYTF.

This chain connects TRBV3-1 (or the pseudogene TRBV3-2) to TRBJ2-3; 7 bases are shared with TRBD2. Germline V lookup: CDR1 LGHDT, CDR2 YNNKEL (reference sequence). Unmatched junction bases numbered 5, after V lost 6 bases and J lost 5 bases. The CDR3 has 13 residues. CDR3 sequence: CASSPGGGDTQYF. CDR3 nucleotides: TGTGCCAGCAGTCCGGGAGGTGGAGATACGCAGTATTTT.

The chain links TRBV7-6 to TRBJ1-6, with a tentative D call TRBD1 (5 bases). The V and J ends lost 1 base and 6 bases respectively, with 13 bases between them. Per germline, CDR1 SGHVS and CDR2 FNYEAQ. This CDR3 spans 16 amino acids. The CDR3 sequence is CASSLVPAGINSPLHF. In nucleotides, the CDR3 is TGTGCCAGCAGCTTAGTTCCTGCAGGGATTAATTCACCCCTCCACTTT.

The chain employs TRBV6-4 and TRBJ2-3; the match to TRBD2 covers 8 bases. Germline V lookup: CDR1 MRHNA, CDR2 SNTAGT. Germline trimming cut 6 bases from V and 5 bases from J; bases unmatched to any gene: 4. The CDR3 length is 13 residues. CDR3 protein: CASSGTRGDTQYF. In DNA, the CDR3 is TGTGCCAGCAGCGGGACTAGGGGAGATACGCAGTATTTT.

The rearrangement links TRBV18 to TRBJ1-1; a weak D match, TRBD1 (5 bases). Trimming removed 5 bases at V and 6 bases at J, with 16 bases between. Germline CDR1 is KGHSH and CDR2 is LQKENI. The CDR3 has 14 amino acids. The CDR3 loop reads CASSAGHGFAEAFF. CDR3 nucleotide sequence: TGTGCCAGCTCAGCTGGACACGGGTTTGCTGAAGCTTTCTTT.